This TCR beta chain was sequenced during a study of read filtering for tumor transcriptome and immune sequencing (dated by TCRdb to about 2020). In the study overall: The cohort consisted of about 17 male and some 15 female patients, with a mean age of roughly 67 years and an age range of roughly 45 to 85. After DNase treatment, whole-transcriptome libraries were prepared with the TruSeq RNA Access Library Prep Kit. One main goal was a read-filtering strategy for immune repertoire data, in particular deciding whether clonotypes backed by only one read should be removed. TCR repertoires obtained by targeted immune repertoire sequencing and by bulk whole-transcriptome sequencing performed on the same bone marrow samples were compared. Under revised international staging, roughly 8 patients fell into R-ISS I, some 15 into R-ISS II and more than five into R-ISS III. Per sample, about 4.05 to 11 million TCR-region mapped reads were obtained with IR-seq, compared with only 85 to 1273 with RNA-seq. On the study overall, not on this receptor specifically: Removing single-read clonotypes increased the correlation between IR-seq and RNA-seq shared clonotype proportions. The sorted CD138-negative fraction was composed of a mixed bone marrow immune population rather than of purified T cells. In IR-seq, 80% to 85% of clonotypes but approximately 4% of total reads were represented by single-read clonotypes, whereas in RNA-seq, approximately 73% of clonotypes and 40% to 55% of reads were represented by single-read clonotypes. Compared with RNA-seq, IR-seq captured clonotypes at much greater depth and more reliably, and a smaller IR-seq throughput was enough to identify most of the shared clonotypes.

Bone marrow was sampled from every patient at the time of active disease. Ficoll-Hypaque density gradient centrifugation was used to isolate bone marrow mononuclear cells. Myeloma plasma cells were removed and CD138-negative cells were obtained by negative selection following labeling with CD138 magnetic microbeads on a MACS separator. The purity of the isolated cells was checked by flow cytometry with CD138 antibodies on an Attune NxT. Total RNA was extracted with TRIzol reagent and quantified with a NanoDrop spectrophotometer. Paired RNA-seq and IR-seq were performed on the CD138-negative bone marrow sample of each patient. Relative to germline, V is 3 bases shorter and J is 4 bases shorter, with 11 bases between their ends. The CDR1 and CDR2 encoded by the germline V gene are SGHTA and FQGNSA. The CDR3 covers 14 residues, taking in both the cysteine and the phenylalanine. The read is trimmed to its CDR3 DNA, 42 bases read in frame from base 1.

TCR libraries were constructed from about 400 ng RNA using the Immunoverse kit, and molecular barcoded adaptors covering alpha/delta and beta/gamma chains were employed. The same RNA used for transcriptome sequencing was used for TCR library preparation. An Illumina HiSeq 4000 with 2 x 150 cycles was used to sequence the TCR libraries. The authors' analysis ran thus. MiXCR aligned TCR reads to human V, D, J and C references and assembled the aligned reads into CDR3 clonotypes, with quality filtering and error correction included. The tcR package in R was used for analysis of clonotype counts and gene usage diversity. Raw mapping reads were checked after the RNA-seq reads had been mapped by STAR aligner version 2.5.3a onto the human GRCh37 genome. To test how sequencing depth affected the clonotypes detected, IR-seq fastq files were randomly downsampled with Seqtk 1.3. In TCRdb, the public reads were trimmed at Q25 with fastp and aligned with MiXCR, with productive beta chains retained. Entries are consolidated by CDR3 protein sequence, retaining the most common genes and DNA. The authors' filters were not applied to this entry. A total of tens of thousands of distinct CDR3 sequences appear in this sample, roughly a fifth of them only once. The ten largest clones take up around 9.9% of the sample.

This clonotype was counted many times. What this receptor recognizes is not known. No base quality values were provided; no much bigger clone lies one nucleotide off. The specimen sequenced was a population of CD138-negative cells sorted from bone marrow. Taken with the paper, the label for cell subset or site translates to: bone marrow mononuclear cells depleted of CD138+ plasma/myeloma cells by negative magnetic selection. This TCR came from a donor at least 40 years old with multiple myeloma. The sequence is built from TRBV7-2 and TRBJ2-3; the D segment cannot be called with confidence. In nucleotides, the sequence is TGTGCCAGCAGCTTCTTTCGTGGCGCAGATACGCAGTATTTT. This gives the protein CASSFFRGADTQYF.